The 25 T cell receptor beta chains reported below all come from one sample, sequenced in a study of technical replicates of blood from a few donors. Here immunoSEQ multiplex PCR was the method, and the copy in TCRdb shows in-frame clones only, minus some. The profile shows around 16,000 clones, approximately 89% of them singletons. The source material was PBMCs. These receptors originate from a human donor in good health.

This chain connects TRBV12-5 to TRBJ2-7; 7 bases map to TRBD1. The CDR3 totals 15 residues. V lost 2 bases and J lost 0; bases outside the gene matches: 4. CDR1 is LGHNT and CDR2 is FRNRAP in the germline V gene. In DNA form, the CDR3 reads TGTGCTAGTGGTTTGCCGCGGACAGGCTCCTACGAGCAGTACTTC. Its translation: CASGLPRTGSYEQYF.

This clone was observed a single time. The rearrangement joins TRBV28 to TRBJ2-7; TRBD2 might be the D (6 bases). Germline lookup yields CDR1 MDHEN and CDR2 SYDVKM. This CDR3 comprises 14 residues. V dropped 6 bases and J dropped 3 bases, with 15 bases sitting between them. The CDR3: CASSQPGRSYEQYF. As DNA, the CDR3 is TGTGCCAGCAGCCAGCCCGGGAGAAGCTACGAGCAGTACTTC.

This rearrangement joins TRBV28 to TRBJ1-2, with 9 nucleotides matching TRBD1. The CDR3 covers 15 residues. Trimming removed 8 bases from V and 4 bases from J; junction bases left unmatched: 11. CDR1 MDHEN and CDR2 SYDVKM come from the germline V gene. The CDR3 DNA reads TGTGCCAGCCAGACCGGGACAGGGTCCTTCTATGGCTACACCTTC. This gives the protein CASQTGTGSFYGYTF.

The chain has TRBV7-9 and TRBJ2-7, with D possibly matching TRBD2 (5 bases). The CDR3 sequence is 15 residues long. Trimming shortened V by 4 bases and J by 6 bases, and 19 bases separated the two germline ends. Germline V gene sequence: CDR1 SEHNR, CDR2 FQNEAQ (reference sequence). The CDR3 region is CASSSFVGRLLEQYF. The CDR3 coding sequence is TGTGCCAGCAGCTCGTTCGTAGGGCGACTACTCGAGCAGTACTTC.

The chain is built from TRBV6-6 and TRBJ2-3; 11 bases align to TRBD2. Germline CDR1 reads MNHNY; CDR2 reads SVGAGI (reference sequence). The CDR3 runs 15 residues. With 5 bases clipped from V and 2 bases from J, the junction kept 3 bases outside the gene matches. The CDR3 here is CASSGTSGLTDTQYF. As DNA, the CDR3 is TGTGCCAGCAGTGGGACTAGCGGACTCACAGATACGCAGTATTTT.

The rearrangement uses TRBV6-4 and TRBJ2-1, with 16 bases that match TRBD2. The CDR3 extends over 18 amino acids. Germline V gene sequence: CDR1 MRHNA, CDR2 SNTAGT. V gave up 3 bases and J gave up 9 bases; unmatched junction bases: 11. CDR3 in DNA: TGTGCCAGCAGTGAAGCCGGGACTAGCGGGAGGGCACTGGGTGAGCAGTTCTTC. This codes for CASSEAGTSGRALGEQFF.

CDR3 sequence reads: CASTPSSSGSYEQYF. CDR3 DNA: TGTGCCAGCACCCCTAGCTCTAGCGGCTCCTACGAGCAGTACTTC. The J gene is TRBJ2-7, the V gene TRBV27; 7 nucleotides agree with TRBD2. The CDR3 has 15 amino acids. Germline CDR1 and CDR2: MNHEY and SMNVEV (reference sequence). The ends lost 7 bases at V and 0 bases at J; junction bases unmatched: 9.

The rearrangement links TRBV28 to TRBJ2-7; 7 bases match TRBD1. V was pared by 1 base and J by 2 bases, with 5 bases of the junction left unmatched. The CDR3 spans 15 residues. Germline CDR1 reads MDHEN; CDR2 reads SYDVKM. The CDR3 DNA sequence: TGTGCCAGCAGTTTATACCCCGGACAGGCCTACGAGCAGTACTTC. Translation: CASSLYPGQAYEQYF.

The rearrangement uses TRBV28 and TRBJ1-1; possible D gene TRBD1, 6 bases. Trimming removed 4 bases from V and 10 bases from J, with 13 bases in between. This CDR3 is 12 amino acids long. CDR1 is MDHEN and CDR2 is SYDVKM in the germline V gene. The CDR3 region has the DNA TGTGCCAGCAGTTGGGACAAAAAGGCAGCTTTCTTT. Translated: CASSWDKKAAFF.

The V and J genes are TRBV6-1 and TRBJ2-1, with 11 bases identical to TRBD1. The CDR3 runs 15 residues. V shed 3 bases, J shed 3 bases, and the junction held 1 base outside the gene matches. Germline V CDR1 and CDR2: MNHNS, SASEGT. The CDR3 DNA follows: TGTGCCAGCAGTGAGGGGACAGGGGGCTACAATGAGCAGTTCTTC. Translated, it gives CASSEGTGGYNEQFF.

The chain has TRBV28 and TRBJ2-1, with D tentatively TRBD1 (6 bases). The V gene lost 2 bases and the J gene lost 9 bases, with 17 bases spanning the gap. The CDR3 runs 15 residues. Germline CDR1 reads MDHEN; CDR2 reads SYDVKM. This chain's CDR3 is CASSLAQGPVSEQFF. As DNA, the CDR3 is TGTGCCAGCAGTTTAGCACAGGGTCCGGTTAGTGAGCAGTTCTTC. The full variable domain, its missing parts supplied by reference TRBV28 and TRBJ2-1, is DVKVTQSSRYLVKRTGEKVFLECVQDMDHENMFWYRQDPGLGLRLIYFSYDVKMKEKGDIPEGYSVSREKKERFSLILESASTNQTSMYLCASSLAQGPVSEQFFGPGTRLTVL.

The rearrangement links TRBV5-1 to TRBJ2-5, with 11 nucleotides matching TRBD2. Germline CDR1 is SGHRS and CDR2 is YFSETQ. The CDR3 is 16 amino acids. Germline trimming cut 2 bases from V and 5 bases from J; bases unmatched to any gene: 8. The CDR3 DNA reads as TGCGCCAGCAGCTTCGGGACTAGCGGCAGCCACGAGACCCAGTACTTC. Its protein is CASSFGTSGSHETQYF. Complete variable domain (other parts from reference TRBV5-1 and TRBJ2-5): KAGVTQTPRYLIKTRGQQVTLSCSPISGHRSVSWYQQTPGQGLQFLFEYFSETQRNKGNFPGRFSGRQFSNSRSEMNVSTLELGDSALYLCASSFGTSGSHETQYFGPGTRLLVL.

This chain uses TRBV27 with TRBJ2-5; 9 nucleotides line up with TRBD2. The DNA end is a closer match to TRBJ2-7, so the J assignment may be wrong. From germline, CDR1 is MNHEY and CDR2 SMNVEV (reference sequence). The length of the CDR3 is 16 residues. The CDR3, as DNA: TGTGCCAGCAGTCTCCGCGGGGGGGAGTATTCCTACGAGCAGTACTTC. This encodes CASSLRGGEYSYEQYF.

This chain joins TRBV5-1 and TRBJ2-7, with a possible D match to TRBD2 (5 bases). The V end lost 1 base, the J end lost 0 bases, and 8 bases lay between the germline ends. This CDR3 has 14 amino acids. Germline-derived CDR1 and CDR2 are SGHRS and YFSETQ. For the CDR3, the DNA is TGCGCCAGCAGCTTGTACCGGGACTCCTACGAGCAGTACTTC. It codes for CASSLYRDSYEQYF.

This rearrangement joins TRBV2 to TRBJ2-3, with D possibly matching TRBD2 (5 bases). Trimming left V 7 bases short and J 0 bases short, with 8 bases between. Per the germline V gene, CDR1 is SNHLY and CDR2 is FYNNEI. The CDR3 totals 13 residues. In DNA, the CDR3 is TGTGCCAGCAAGCGGACTAGCACAGATACGCAGTATTTT. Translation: CASKRTSTDTQYF.

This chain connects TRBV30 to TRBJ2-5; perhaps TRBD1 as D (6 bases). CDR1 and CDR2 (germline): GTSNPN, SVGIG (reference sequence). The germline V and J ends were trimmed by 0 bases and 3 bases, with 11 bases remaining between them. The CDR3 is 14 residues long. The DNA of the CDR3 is TGTGCCTGGAGTGTACTGGACAGCAAAGAGACCCAGTACTTC. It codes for CAWSVLDSKETQYF. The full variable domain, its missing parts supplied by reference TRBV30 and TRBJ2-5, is SQTIHQWPATLVQPVGSPLSLECTVEGTSNPNLYWYRQAAGRGLQLLFYSVGIGQISSEVPQNLSASRPQDRQFILSSKKLLLSDSGFYLCAWSVLDSKETQYFGPGTRLLVL.

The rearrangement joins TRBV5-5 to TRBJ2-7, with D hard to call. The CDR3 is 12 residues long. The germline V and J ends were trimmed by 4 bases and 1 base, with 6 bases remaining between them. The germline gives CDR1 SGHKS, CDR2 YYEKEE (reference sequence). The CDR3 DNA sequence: TGTGCCAGCAGCCTACCATCCTACGAGCAGTACTTC. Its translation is CASSLPSYEQYF. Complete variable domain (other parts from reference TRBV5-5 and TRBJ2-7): DAGVTQSPTHLIKTRGQQVTLRCSPISGHKSVSWYQQVLGQGPQFIFQYYEKEERGRGNFPDRFSARQFPNYSSELNVNALLLGDSALYLCASSLPSYEQYFGPGTRLTVT.

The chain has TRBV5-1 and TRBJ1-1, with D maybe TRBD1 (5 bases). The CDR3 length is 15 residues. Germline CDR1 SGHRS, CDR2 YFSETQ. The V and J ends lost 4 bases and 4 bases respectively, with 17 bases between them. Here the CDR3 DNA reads TGCGCCAGCAGCGATTACAGGTCTTCGGGCACTGAAGCTTTCTTT. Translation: CASSDYRSSGTEAFF.

The CDR3 DNA is TGTGCCAGCAGGGAGGGCCCTTACACCGGGGAGCTGTTTTTT. Encoded protein: CASREGPYTGELFF. V gene TRBV28 combines with J gene TRBJ2-2, with a possible D match to TRBD2 (6 bases). From germline, CDR1 is MDHEN and CDR2 SYDVKM. V was pared by 6 bases and J by 3 bases, with 11 bases between. This CDR3 comprises 14 residues.

The CDR3 sequence is CASSLGGQGAYTF. CDR3 bases: TGTGCCAGCAGCTTAGGAGGACAGGGGGCCTACACCTTC. The chain combines TRBV7-9 with TRBJ1-2; TRBD1 aligns across 11 bases. The CDR3 has 13 residues. Trimming took 1 base from V and 10 from J; bases not matched to a gene: 2. Germline CDR1 SEHNR, CDR2 FQNEAQ (reference sequence).

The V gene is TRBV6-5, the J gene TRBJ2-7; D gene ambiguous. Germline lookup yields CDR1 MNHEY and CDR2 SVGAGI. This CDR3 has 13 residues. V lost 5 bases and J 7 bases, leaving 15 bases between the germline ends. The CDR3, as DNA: TGTGCCAGCAGTATCTACCGATCTGAGGAGCAGTACTTC. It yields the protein CASSIYRSEEQYF.

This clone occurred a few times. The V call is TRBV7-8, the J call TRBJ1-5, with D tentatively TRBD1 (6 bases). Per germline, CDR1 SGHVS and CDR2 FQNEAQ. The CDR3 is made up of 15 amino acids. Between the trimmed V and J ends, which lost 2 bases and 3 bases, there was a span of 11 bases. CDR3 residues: CASSLLQGPNQPQHF. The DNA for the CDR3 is TGTGCCAGCAGCTTATTACAGGGTCCCAATCAGCCCCAGCATTTT.

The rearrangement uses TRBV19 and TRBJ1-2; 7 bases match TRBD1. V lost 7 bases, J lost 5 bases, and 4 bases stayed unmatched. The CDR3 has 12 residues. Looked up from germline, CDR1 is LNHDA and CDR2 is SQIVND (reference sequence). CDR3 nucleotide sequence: TGTGCCAGTAACGACAGGGAGTATGGCTACACCTTC. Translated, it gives CASNDREYGYTF.

The CDR3: CASSPLGTGVGRQPQHF. CDR3 nucleotide sequence: TGTGCCAGCAGTCCCCTAGGGACAGGGGTTGGACGTCAGCCCCAGCATTTT. The chain employs TRBV27 and TRBJ1-5; TRBD1 matches 10 bases. CDR1 and CDR2 from the germline V gene are MNHEY and SMNVEV (reference sequence). The V segment lost 5 bases and the J segment 6 bases; nucleotides outside the gene matches: 13. The CDR3 is made up of 17 amino acids.

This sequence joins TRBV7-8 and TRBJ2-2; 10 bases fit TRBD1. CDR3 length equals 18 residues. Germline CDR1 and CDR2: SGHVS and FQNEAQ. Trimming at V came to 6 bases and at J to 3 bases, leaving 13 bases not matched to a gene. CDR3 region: CASRPPLRDRGHTGELFF. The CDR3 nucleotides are TGTGCCAGCAGGCCACCATTACGGGACAGGGGTCACACCGGGGAGCTGTTTTTT.